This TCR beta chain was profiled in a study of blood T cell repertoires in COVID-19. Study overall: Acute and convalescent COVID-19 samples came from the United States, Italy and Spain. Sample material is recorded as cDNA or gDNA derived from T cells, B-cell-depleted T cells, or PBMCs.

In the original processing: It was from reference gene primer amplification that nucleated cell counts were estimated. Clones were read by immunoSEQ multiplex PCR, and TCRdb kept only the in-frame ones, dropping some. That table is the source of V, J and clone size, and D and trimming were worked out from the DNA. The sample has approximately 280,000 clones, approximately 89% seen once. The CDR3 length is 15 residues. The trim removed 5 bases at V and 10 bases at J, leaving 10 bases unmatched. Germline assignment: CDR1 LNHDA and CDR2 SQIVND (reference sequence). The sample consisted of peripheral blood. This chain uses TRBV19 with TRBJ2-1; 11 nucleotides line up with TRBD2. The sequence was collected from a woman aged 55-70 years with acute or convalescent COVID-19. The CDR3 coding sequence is TGTGCCAGTAGTCCTGTAGCGGGAGGGTCTGAAGAGCAGTTCTTC. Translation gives CASSPVAGGSEEQFF.